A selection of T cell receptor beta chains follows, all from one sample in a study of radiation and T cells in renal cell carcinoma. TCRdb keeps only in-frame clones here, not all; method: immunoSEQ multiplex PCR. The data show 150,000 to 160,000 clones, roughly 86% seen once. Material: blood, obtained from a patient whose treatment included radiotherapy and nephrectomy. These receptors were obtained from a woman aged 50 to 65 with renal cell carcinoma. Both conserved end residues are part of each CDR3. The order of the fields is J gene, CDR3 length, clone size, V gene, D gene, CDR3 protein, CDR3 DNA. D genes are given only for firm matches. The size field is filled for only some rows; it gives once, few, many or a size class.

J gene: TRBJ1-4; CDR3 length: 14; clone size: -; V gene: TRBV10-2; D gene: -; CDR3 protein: CASSQGLGNEKLFF; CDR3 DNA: TGCGCCAGCAGCCAGGGGTTAGGGAATGAAAAACTGTTTTTT
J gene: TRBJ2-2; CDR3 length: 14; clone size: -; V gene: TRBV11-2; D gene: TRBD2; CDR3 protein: CASSLGLAGRELFF; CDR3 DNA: TGTGCCAGCAGCTTAGGTCTAGCGGGGCGGGAGCTGTTTTTT
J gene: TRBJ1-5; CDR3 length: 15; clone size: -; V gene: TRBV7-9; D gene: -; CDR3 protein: CASSSASTVNQPQHF; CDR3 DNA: TGTGCCAGCAGCTCAGCCTCGACAGTTAATCAGCCCCAGCATTTT
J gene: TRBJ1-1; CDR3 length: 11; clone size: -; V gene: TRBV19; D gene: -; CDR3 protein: CASRLFTEAFF; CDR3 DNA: TGTGCCAGTAGACTATTTACTGAAGCTTTCTTT
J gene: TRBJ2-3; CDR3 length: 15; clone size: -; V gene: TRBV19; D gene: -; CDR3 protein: CASSMRTRSTDTQYF; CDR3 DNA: TGTGCCAGTAGTATGCGGACTCGTAGCACAGATACGCAGTATTTT
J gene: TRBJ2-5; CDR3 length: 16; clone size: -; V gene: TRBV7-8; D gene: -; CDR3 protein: CASSSPLFYGGETQYF; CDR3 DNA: TGTGCCAGCAGCTCCCCCCTCTTTTATGGCGGGGAGACCCAGTACTTC
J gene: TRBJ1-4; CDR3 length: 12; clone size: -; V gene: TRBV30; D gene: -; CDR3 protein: CAWSSVEEKLFF; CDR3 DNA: TGTGCCTGGAGTAGCGTGGAAGAAAAACTGTTTTTT
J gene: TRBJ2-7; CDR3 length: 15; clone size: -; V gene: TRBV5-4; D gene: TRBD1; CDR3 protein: CASSSTGTGSYEQYF; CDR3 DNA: TGTGCCAGCAGCTCTACCGGGACAGGATCCTACGAGCAGTACTTC
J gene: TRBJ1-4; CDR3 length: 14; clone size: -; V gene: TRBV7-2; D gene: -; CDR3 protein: CASSLVGRNEKLFF; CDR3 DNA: TGTGCCAGCAGCTTAGTAGGGCGTAATGAAAAACTGTTTTTT
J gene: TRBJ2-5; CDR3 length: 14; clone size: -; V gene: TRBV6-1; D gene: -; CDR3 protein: CASSVNTRLETQYF; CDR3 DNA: TGTGCCAGCAGTGTGAACACAAGATTGGAGACCCAGTACTTC
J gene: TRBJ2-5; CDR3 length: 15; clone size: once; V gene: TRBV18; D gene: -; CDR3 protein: CASSPRRTVQETQYF; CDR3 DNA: TGTGCCAGCTCACCACGTCGGACAGTCCAAGAGACCCAGTACTTC
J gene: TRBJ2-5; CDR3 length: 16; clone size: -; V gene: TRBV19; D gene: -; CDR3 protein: CASSIGWGSSQETQYF; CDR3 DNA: TGTGCCAGTAGTATAGGTTGGGGCAGTAGTCAAGAGACCCAGTACTTC
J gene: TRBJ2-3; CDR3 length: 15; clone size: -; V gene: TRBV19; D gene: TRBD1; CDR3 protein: CASSSRQGALDTQYF; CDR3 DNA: TGTGCCAGTAGTAGTCGACAGGGGGCTTTAGATACGCAGTATTTT
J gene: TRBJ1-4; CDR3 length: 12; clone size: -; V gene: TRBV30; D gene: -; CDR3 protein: CAWRAVNEKLFF; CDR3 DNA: TGTGCCTGGAGGGCGGTTAATGAAAAACTGTTTTTT
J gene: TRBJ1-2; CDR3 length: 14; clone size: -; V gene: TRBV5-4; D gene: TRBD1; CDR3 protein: CASSLVDRVYGYTF; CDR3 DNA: TGTGCCAGCAGCTTAGTGGACAGGGTCTATGGCTACACCTTC
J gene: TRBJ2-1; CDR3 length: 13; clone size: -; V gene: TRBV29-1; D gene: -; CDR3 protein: CSAEAGGPNEQFF; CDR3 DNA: TGCAGCGCCGAAGCCGGGGGGCCGAATGAGCAGTTCTTC
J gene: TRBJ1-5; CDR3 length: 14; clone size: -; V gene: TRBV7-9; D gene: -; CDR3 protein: CASSLVGGRQPQHF; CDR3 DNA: TGTGCCAGCAGCTTAGTTGGGGGCCGACAGCCCCAGCATTTT
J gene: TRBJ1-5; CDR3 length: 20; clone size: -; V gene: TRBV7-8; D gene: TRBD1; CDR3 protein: CASSRTGTGGVGIGNQPQHF; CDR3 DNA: TGTGCCAGCAGCAGAACCGGGACAGGGGGCGTAGGAATCGGCAATCAGCCCCAGCATTTT
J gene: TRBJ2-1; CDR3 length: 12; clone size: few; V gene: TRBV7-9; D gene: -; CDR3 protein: CASSIQLAEQFF; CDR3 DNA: TGTGCCAGCAGCATCCAACTAGCTGAGCAGTTCTTC
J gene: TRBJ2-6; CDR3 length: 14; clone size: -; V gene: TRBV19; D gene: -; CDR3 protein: CASSMTGGANVLTF; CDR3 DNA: TGTGCCAGTAGTATGACCGGAGGGGCCAACGTCCTGACTTTC
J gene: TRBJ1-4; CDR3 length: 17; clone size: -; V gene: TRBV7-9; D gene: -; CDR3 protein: CASSLGWNSATNEKLFF; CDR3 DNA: TGTGCCAGCAGCTTAGGTTGGAACAGTGCAACTAATGAAAAACTGTTTTTT
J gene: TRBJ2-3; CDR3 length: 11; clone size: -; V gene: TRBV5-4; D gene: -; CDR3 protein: CASSLGVTQYF; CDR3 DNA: TGTGCCAGCAGCTTGGGAGTTACGCAGTATTTT
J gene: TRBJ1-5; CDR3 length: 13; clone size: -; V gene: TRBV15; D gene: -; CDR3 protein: CATSRVGLQPQHF; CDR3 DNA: TGTGCCACCAGCAGAGTAGGGCTTCAGCCCCAGCATTTT
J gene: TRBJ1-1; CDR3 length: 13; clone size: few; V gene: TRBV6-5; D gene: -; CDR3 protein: CASARPGNTEAFF; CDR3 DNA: TGTGCCAGCGCCCGTCCCGGGAACACTGAAGCTTTCTTT
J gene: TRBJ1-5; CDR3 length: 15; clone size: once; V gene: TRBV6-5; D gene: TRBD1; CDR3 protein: CASSSGQGFNQPQHF; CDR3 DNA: TGTGCCAGCAGTTCAGGACAGGGCTTCAATCAGCCCCAGCATTTT
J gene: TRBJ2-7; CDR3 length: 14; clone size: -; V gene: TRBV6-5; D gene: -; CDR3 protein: CASSYSGSTYEQYF; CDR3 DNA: TGTGCCAGCAGTTACTCGGGGTCTACCTACGAGCAGTACTTC
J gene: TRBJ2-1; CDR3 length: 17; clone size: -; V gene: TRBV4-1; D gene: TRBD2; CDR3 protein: CASSQDRGGGLANEQFF; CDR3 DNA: TGCGCCAGCAGCCAAGATAGGGGCGGGGGGCTCGCCAATGAGCAGTTCTTC
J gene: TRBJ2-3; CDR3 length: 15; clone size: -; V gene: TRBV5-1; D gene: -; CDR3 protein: CASSLVWGAADTQYF; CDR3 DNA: TGCGCCAGCAGCTTGGTCTGGGGGGCTGCAGATACGCAGTATTTT
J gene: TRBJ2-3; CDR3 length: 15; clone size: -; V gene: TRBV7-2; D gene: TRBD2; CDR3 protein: CASSLQRGGADTQYF; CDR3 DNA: TGTGCCAGCAGCTTACAGCGGGGGGGCGCAGATACGCAGTATTTT
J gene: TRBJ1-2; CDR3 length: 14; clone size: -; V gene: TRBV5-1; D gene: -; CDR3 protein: CASSPGAGSYGYTF; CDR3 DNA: TGCGCCAGCAGCCCGGGAGCGGGTTCCTATGGCTACACCTTC
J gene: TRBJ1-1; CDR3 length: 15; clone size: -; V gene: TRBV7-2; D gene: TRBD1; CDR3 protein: CASSLATGTNTEAFF; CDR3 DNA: TGTGCCAGCAGCTTAGCGACAGGGACGAACACTGAAGCTTTCTTT
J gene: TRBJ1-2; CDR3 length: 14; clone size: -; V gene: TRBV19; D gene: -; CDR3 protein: CASKAGTLTGGYTF; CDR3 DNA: TGTGCCAGTAAGGCAGGGACCTTGACGGGCGGCTACACCTTC
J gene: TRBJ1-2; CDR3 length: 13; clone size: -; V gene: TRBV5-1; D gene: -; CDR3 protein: CASSLAGDYGYTF; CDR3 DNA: TGCGCCAGCAGCTTGGCAGGGGACTATGGCTACACCTTC
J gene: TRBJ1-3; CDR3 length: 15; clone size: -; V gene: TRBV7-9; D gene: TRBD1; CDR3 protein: CASSPGTGVGNTIYF; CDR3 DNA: TGTGCCAGCAGCCCCGGGACAGGGGTTGGAAACACCATATATTTT
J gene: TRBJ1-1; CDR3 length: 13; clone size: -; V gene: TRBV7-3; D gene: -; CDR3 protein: CASSLTVGTEAFF; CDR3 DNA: TGTGCCAGCAGCTTAACGGTAGGCACTGAAGCTTTCTTT
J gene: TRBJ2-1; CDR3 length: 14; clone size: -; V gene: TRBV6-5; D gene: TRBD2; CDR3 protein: CASSPGTSVTEQFF; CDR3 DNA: TGTGCCAGCAGTCCCGGGACTAGCGTGACTGAGCAGTTCTTC
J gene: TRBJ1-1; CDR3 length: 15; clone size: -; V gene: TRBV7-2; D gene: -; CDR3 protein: CASSLYAGQNTEAFF; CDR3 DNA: TGTGCCAGCAGCTTATACGCAGGGCAGAACACTGAAGCTTTCTTT
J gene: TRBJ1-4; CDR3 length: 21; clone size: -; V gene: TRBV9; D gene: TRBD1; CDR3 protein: CASSPPGQGSVWTKFNEKLFF; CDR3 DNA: TGTGCCAGCAGCCCGCCGGGACAGGGATCTGTCTGGACCAAATTTAATGAAAAACTGTTTTTT
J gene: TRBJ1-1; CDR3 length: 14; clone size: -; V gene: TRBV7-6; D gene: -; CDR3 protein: CASSLRTSNTEAFF; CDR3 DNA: TGTGCCAGCAGCCTCAGGACGTCTAACACTGAAGCTTTCTTT
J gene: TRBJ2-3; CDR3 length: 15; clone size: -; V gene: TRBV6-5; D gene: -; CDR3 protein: CASSYSDQTTDTQYF; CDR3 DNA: TGTGCCAGCAGTTACTCGGATCAGACCACAGATACGCAGTATTTT
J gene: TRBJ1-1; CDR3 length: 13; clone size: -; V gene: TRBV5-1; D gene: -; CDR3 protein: CASSDTGNTEAFF; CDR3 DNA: TGCGCCAGCTCCGACACGGGGAACACTGAAGCTTTCTTT
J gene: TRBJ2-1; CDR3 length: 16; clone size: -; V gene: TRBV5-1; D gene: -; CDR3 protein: CASSWGRGTTRNEQFF; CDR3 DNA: TGCGCCAGCAGCTGGGGCCGGGGGACCACACGGAATGAGCAGTTCTTC
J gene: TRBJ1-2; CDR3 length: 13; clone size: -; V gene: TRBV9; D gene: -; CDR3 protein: CASSVEGAYGYTF; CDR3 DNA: TGTGCCAGCAGCGTCGAAGGGGCCTATGGCTACACCTTC
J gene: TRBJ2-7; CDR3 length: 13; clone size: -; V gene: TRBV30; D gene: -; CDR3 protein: CAWTTGLISQQYF; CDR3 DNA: TGTGCCTGGACTACGGGGCTAATCAGTCAGCAGTACTTC
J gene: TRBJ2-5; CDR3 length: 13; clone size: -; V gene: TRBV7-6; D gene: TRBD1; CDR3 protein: CASSSDRGRPQYF; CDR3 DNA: TGTGCCAGCAGCTCAGACAGGGGGCGACCCCAGTACTTC
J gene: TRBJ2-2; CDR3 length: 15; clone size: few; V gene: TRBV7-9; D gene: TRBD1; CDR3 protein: CASSFDRVNTGELFF; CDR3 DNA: TGTGCCAGCAGCTTCGACAGGGTGAACACCGGGGAGCTGTTTTTT
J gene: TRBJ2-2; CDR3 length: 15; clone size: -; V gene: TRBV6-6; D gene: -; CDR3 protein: CASSYSGPPTGELFF; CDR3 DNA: TGTGCCAGCAGTTACTCGGGACCCCCCACCGGGGAGCTGTTTTTT
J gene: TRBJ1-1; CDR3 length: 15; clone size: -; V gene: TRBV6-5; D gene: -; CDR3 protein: CASRGPGSEIREAFF; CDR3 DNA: TGTGCCAGCAGGGGGCCAGGATCTGAAATTCGGGAAGCTTTCTTT
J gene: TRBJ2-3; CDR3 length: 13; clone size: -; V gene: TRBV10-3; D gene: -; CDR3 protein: CAISEGQADTQYF; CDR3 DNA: TGTGCCATCAGTGAGGGGCAGGCAGATACGCAGTATTTT
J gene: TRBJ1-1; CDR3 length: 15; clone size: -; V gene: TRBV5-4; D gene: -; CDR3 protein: CASSLWGAGGTEAFF; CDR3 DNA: TGTGCCAGCAGCTTGTGGGGGGCCGGCGGCACTGAAGCTTTCTTT
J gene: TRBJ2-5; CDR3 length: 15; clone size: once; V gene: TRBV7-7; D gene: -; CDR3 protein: CASSLGATSRETQYF; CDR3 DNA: TGTGCTAGCAGCTTGGGGGCGACTAGCCGGGAGACCCAGTACTTC
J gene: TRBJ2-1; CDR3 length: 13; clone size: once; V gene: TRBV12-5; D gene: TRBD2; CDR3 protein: CASGTGLALEQFF; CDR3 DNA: TGTGCTAGTGGCACCGGACTAGCCCTCGAGCAGTTCTTC
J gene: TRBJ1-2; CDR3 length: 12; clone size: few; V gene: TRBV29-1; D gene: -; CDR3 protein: CSVARRNYGYTF; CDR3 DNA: TGCAGCGTGGCCAGACGAAACTATGGCTACACCTTC
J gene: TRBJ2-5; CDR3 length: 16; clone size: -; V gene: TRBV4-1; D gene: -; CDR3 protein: CASSPFPAAGQETQYF; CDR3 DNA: TGCGCCAGCAGCCCCTTTCCGGCGGCGGGGCAAGAGACCCAGTACTTC
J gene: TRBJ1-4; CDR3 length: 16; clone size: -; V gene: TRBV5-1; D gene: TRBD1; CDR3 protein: CASSTTGGPTNEKLFF; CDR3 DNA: TGCGCCAGCAGCACAACAGGGGGCCCAACTAATGAAAAACTGTTTTTT
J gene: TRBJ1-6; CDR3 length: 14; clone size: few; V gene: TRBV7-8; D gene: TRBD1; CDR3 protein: CASSFEGANSPLHF; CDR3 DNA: TGTGCCAGCAGCTTTGAGGGGGCCAATTCACCCCTCCACTTT
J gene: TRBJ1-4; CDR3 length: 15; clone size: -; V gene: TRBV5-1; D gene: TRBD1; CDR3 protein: CASSFSDRISEKLFF; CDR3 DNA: TGCGCCAGCAGCTTCTCGGACAGGATATCTGAAAAACTGTTTTTT